The 17 T cell receptor beta chains below all came from one sample that was sequenced in a study of cytomegalovirus exposure and HLA in healthy donors (dated by TCRdb to between 2016 and 2019). Libraries were built with the immunoSEQ multiplex PCR assay. A mixture of 60 forward primers for TCR Vbeta segments and 13 reverse primers for TCR Jbeta segments was used in the multiplex PCR. Held by TCRdb, this immuneACCESS table contains in-frame sequences only and omits some clones. Under half of the omission traces to an unresolved V gene where checked; the cause of the rest is unknown. This sample lists about 130,000 clones; more than 80% were detected once. 8.9% of the sample lies in the top ten. Sequenced input: PBMCs. The receptor source for this set is a man aged 25 to 40 in good health and CMV-seropositive.

This clone was found once. V gene TRBV27 combines with J gene TRBJ2-5; a weak D match, TRBD1 (6 bases). The J call is in doubt because the DNA end fits TRBJ2-7 better. CDR3 length: 16 amino acids. Per germline, CDR1 MNHEY and CDR2 SMNVEV (reference sequence). The CDR3: CASSPLGGPRSYEQYF. For the CDR3, the DNA is TGTGCCAGCAGTCCCCTTGGGGGCCCTAGATCCTACGAGCAGTACTTC.

The rearrangement joins TRBV19 to TRBJ1-5, with D unresolved. There are 11 residues in the CDR3. Germline values: CDR1 LNHDA, CDR2 SQIVND (reference sequence). V was pared by 3 bases and J by 15 bases, with 12 bases between. CDR3 region: CASSIFGERHF. The CDR3 region has the DNA TGTGCCAGTAGTATTTTTGGAGAACGGCATTTT.

This chain uses TRBV27 with TRBJ2-2; 9 nucleotides align to TRBD1. Trimming cost V 4 bases and J 8 bases; bases outside gene matches: 11. The CDR3 runs 16 residues. CDR1 MNHEY and CDR2 SMNVEV come from the germline V gene (reference sequence). The CDR3 nucleotides read TGTGCCAGCAGTTCACCCGGGACAGGGTTATCTGGGGAGCTGTTTTTT. This encodes CASSSPGTGLSGELFF.

The chain has TRBV9 and TRBJ1-1; no reliable D call. The CDR3 loop spans 12 amino acids. V was shortened by 2 bases and J by 5 bases, with 7 bases between the two germline ends. Looked up from germline, CDR1 is SGDLS and CDR2 is YYNGEE. The CDR3 DNA reads as TGTGCCAGCAGCGTGGGAGATACTGAAGCTTTCTTT. The encoded protein is CASSVGDTEAFF.

The CDR3 is CASSWTGWNSPLHF. DNA for the CDR3: TGCGCCAGCAGCTGGACAGGGTGGAATTCACCCCTCCACTTT. V usage is TRBV5-1 and J usage is TRBJ1-6; 8 bases align to TRBD1. CDR3 length: 14 amino acids. Germline V gene data show CDR1 as SGHRS and CDR2 as YFSETQ. V lost 3 bases and J lost 7; bases outside the gene matches: 3.

This clone was seen a few times. J is TRBJ1-2 and V is TRBV19; tentatively, D is TRBD1 (6 bases). The CDR3 loop spans 15 amino acids. Germline V lookup: CDR1 LNHDA, CDR2 SQIVND (reference sequence). V was clipped by 5 bases and J by 7 bases, with 20 bases between them. The CDR3 loop reads CASSFSRGTRGGYTF. The CDR3 DNA reads TGTGCCAGTAGTTTTAGCAGGGGAACACGCGGTGGCTACACCTTC.

The chain employs TRBV5-1 and TRBJ2-3; possibly TRBD2 for D (7 bases). The germline CDR1 and CDR2 sequences are SGHRS and YFSETQ. The CDR3 runs 15 residues. V was clipped by 0 bases and J by 3 bases, with 11 bases between them. CDR3 residues: CASSLVGGGTDTQYF. The CDR3 bases are TGCGCCAGCAGCTTGGTAGGGGGGGGAACAGATACGCAGTATTTT.

V gene TRBV6-5 combines with J gene TRBJ2-1, with 8 bases fitting TRBD1. Germline CDR1 is MNHEY and CDR2 is SVGAGI. Germline trimming cut 6 bases from V and 7 bases from J; bases unmatched to any gene: 8. The CDR3 runs to 14 residues. CDR3 amino acids: CASSTGTGPNEQFF. As DNA, the CDR3 is TGTGCCAGCAGCACCGGGACAGGCCCGAATGAGCAGTTCTTC.

V usage is TRBV11-2 and J usage is TRBJ2-7; 8 nucleotides agree with TRBD1. The CDR3 runs to 16 residues. Germline V gene sequence: CDR1 SGHAT, CDR2 FQNNGV. After removal of 1 base from V and 2 bases from J, the junction contained 7 bases not matched to a gene. The DNA for the CDR3 is TGTGCCAGCAGCTTAGTAATCAGGACAGGGCCCTACGAGCAGTACTTC. This encodes CASSLVIRTGPYEQYF.

This clone was seen only a few times. The chain links TRBV12-5 to TRBJ2-2, with D possibly TRBD1 on 6 matching bases. V lost 5 bases, J lost 7 bases, and 17 bases lay in between. The germline CDR1 and CDR2 sequences are LGHNT and FRNRAP. The CDR3 loop spans 15 amino acids. In DNA form, the CDR3 reads TGTGCTAGTGGTACAGGGTTGAGGGAACACGGGGAGCTGTTTTTT. Its translation: CASGTGLREHGELFF.

This rearrangement joins TRBV19 to TRBJ1-2; D gene ambiguous. The V and J ends lost 3 bases and 2 bases respectively, with 10 bases between them. The germline V gene encodes CDR1 LNHDA and CDR2 SQIVND (reference sequence). The CDR3 totals 14 residues. The CDR3 reads CASSISEQNYGYTF. The CDR3 DNA follows: TGTGCCAGTAGTATCTCGGAACAGAACTATGGCTACACCTTC.

This chain joins TRBV15 and TRBJ2-7; D remains ambiguous. CDR1 is LNHNV, CDR2 YYDKDF, per germline (reference sequence). The CDR3 consists of 13 residues. The ends were cut back, 0 bases at V and 8 bases at J, with 11 bases in the middle. CDR3 amino acids: CATSREHPGQQYF. CDR3 bases: TGTGCCACCAGCAGAGAACACCCGGGTCAGCAGTACTTC.

The chain combines TRBV18 with TRBJ1-5; no clear D. CDR1 and CDR2 from the germline V gene are KGHSH and LQKENI. V was pared by 3 bases and J by 0 bases, with 9 bases between. The CDR3 consists of 15 residues. The CDR3 DNA sequence: TGTGCCAGCTCACCTAGTGCCGATAGCAATCAGCCCCAGCATTTT. This codes for CASSPSADSNQPQHF.

V is TRBV7-6 and J is TRBJ2-4, with D possibly being TRBD2 (5 bases). The ends were cut back, 5 bases at V and 12 bases at J, with 20 bases in the middle. The CDR3 sequence is 14 residues long. Germline-derived CDR1 and CDR2 are SGHVS and FNYEAQ. The CDR3 spells CASSPTPMRSGQYF. Here the CDR3 DNA reads TGTGCCAGCAGCCCTACCCCGATGAGGAGCGGTCAGTACTTC.

The rearrangement uses TRBV7-9 and TRBJ1-4; TRBD1 matches at 7 bases. The V segment lost 7 bases and the J segment 5 bases; nucleotides outside the gene matches: 4. The CDR3 is 13 residues long. Germline values: CDR1 SEHNR, CDR2 FQNEAQ (reference sequence). CDR3 region: CASTGTENEKLFF. The CDR3 nucleotides read TGTGCCAGCACCGGGACAGAGAATGAAAAACTGTTTTTT.

This chain links TRBV10-3 with TRBJ2-7; no firm D call. Germline loops: CDR1 ENHRY, CDR2 SYGVKD. This CDR3 has 15 residues. Deletions cut 4 bases from V and 2 bases from J, with 15 bases between. The CDR3 protein is CAISVRKQQPYEQYF. Here the CDR3 DNA reads TGTGCCATCAGTGTTAGAAAACAGCAACCCTACGAGCAGTACTTC.

The chain uses TRBV6-5 and TRBJ1-1; tentative D call: TRBD1 (6 bases). V was pared by 6 bases and J by 6 bases, with 11 bases between. Germline V gene data show CDR1 as MNHEY and CDR2 as SVGAGI. This CDR3 comprises 12 residues. CDR3 in amino acids: CASRYREAEAFF. The DNA of the CDR3 is TGTGCCAGCAGATACAGGGAGGCTGAAGCTTTCTTT.